This passage covers 15 T cell receptor beta chains from one sample sequenced in a study of vaccination and CD4 T cells after COVID-19. Cultured CD4+ T-cell DNA underwent Oncomine TCR Beta short-read sequencing. TCRdb re-called the PCR reads through MiXCR, storing one row per CDR3 protein. Altogether approximately 16,000 distinct CDR3 sequences are present, approximately 50% being singletons, with the ten largest covering around 3.4%. Treatment reported: approximately 9-day PBMC culture with coronavirus spike peptide pools or control peptides (ViraFEST assay). Antigens for these TCRs are unknown. Sequences were derived from CD4+ T cells from blood, cultured in vitro, sampled before SARS-CoV-2 vaccination. Receptors originate from a human donor who had recovered from COVID-19.

The chain employs TRBV6-5 and TRBJ2-7; no clear D gene. V was cut by 0 bases and J by 1 base, with 10 bases left in between. CDR3 length equals 15 residues. Germline loops: CDR1 MNHEY, CDR2 SVGAGI. The CDR3 loop reads CASSYSRYRSYEQYF. The CDR3 nucleotides are TGTGCCAGCAGTTACTCGAGATACAGATCCTACGAGCAGTACTTC.

V usage is TRBV15 and J usage is TRBJ2-6; D tentatively reads TRBD1 or TRBD2 (6 bases each). Trimming shortened V by 3 bases and J by 1 base, and 13 bases separated the two germline ends. The CDR3 spans 17 residues. Germline V gene lookup returns CDR1 LNHNV and CDR2 YYDKDF (reference sequence). This CDR3 reads CATSSVTGTSGANVLTF. The CDR3 DNA follows: TGTGCCACCAGCAGCGTCACAGGGACTTCTGGGGCCAACGTCCTGACTTTC.

There are a few counts of this clonotype. The chain links TRBV7-9 to TRBJ2-2; maybe TRBD2 (6 bases). This CDR3 is built from 15 residues. Germline assignment: CDR1 SEHNR and CDR2 FQNEAQ (reference sequence). V lost 5 bases and J lost 3, with 13 bases in between. The CDR3 reads CASSPTGLHTGELFF. The CDR3 DNA reads as TGTGCCAGCAGCCCCACGGGACTGCACACCGGGGAGCTGTTTTTT.

V and J are TRBV10-3 and TRBJ1-3; 7 bases line up with TRBD1. V dropped 2 bases and J dropped 0; count of bases not matched to a gene: 10. The CDR3 has 18 residues. CDR1 ENHRY and CDR2 SYGVKD come from the germline V gene. This CDR3 is CAISEQRTGAYSGNTIYF. CDR3 DNA: TGTGCCATCAGTGAGCAAAGGACAGGCGCCTACTCTGGAAACACCATATATTTT.

This clonotype turned up a few times. The genes are TRBV20-1 and TRBJ2-2; 10 bases are a match to TRBD2. CDR3 length equals 14 residues. Germline V gives CDR1 DFQATT, CDR2 SNEGSKA (reference sequence). The V and J ends lost 6 bases and 5 bases, in that order; junction bases with no gene match: 6. The CDR3 region has the DNA TGCAGTGCAAAGGGACTAGCGACTACCGGGGAGCTGTTTTTT. It codes for CSAKGLATTGELFF.

This chain links TRBV6-2 or TRBV6-3 with TRBJ2-5; D gene ambiguous. The germline V gene encodes CDR1 MNHEY and CDR2 SVGEGT. V lost 2 bases, J lost 5 bases, and 15 bases lay in between. The CDR3 spans 15 residues. The CDR3 sequence is CASSYPDPLEETQYF. CDR3 DNA sequence: TGTGCCAGCAGTTACCCGGATCCCTTGGAGGAGACCCAGTACTTC.

This sequence joins TRBV19 and TRBJ2-2; 8 nucleotides match TRBD2. J gave up 7 bases and V 5 bases, and 6 bases lay outside the gene matches. Germline V gives CDR1 LNHDA, CDR2 SQIVND (reference sequence). CDR3 length: 14 residues. As DNA, the CDR3 is TGTGCCAGTAGTTACGGGGGGGCGAGCGGGGAGCTGTTTTTT. It translates to CASSYGGASGELFF.

The table lists this clonotype with a few counts. CDR3 in DNA: TGTGCCAGCAGTTACAGGGCGGCCAATCAGCCCCAGCATTTT. The encoded protein is CASSYRAANQPQHF. This sequence joins TRBV7-2 and TRBJ1-5, with D possibly TRBD1 on 6 matching bases. Germline CDR1 SGHTA, CDR2 FQGNSA. The CDR3 is 14 amino acids. The V gene lost 6 bases and the J gene lost 3 bases, with 12 bases spanning the gap.

The rearrangement links TRBV19 to TRBJ1-3, with unresolved D. Germline V CDR1 and CDR2: LNHDA, SQIVND (reference sequence). V shed 7 bases and J shed 0 bases, with 10 bases lying between them. There are 14 residues in the CDR3. The CDR3 DNA reads TGTGCCAGTACGGAGAGCCGCTCTGGAAACACCATATATTTT. It codes for CASTESRSGNTIYF. Using reference TRBV19 and TRBJ1-3 for the parts outside the CDR3, the full variable domain is DGGITQSPKYLFRKEGQNVTLSCEQNLNHDAMYWYRQDPGQGLRLIYYSQIVNDFQKGDIAEGYSVSREKKESFPLTVTSAQKNPTAFYLCASTESRSGNTIYFGEGSWLTVV.

This chain links TRBV5-4 with TRBJ1-6, with TRBD1 as a possible D gene (6 bases). V dropped 2 bases and J dropped 14 bases, with 14 bases sitting between them. CDR1 and CDR2 (germline): SGHNT, YYREEE (reference sequence). The CDR3 length is 13 residues. CDR3 nucleotide sequence: TGTGCCAGCAGCTTCCGGGACACGCCAACCCTCCACTTT. It yields the protein CASSFRDTPTLHF.

This clonotype occurred a few times. The J gene is TRBJ1-2, the V gene TRBV7-2; the match to TRBD1 covers 7 bases. CDR1 is SGHTA, CDR2 FQGNSA, per germline. CDR3 length equals 15 residues. V shed 5 bases and J 5 bases; nucleotides not matched to a gene: 11. The CDR3 reads CASSPTGAQPYGYTF. As DNA, the CDR3 is TGTGCCAGCAGCCCCACAGGGGCGCAGCCATATGGCTACACCTTC.

The chain recombines TRBV7-2 with TRBJ2-4; 10 bases line up with TRBD1. There are 19 residues in the CDR3. J was trimmed by 0 bases and V by 0 bases; bases with no gene match: 8. Germline V gives CDR1 SGHTA, CDR2 FQGNSA. CDR3 protein: CASSLARGQGWVAKNIQYF. The CDR3 DNA follows: TGTGCCAGCAGCTTAGCTCGGGGACAGGGGTGGGTAGCCAAAAACATTCAGTACTTC.

This clonotype was detected only a few times. The J gene is TRBJ1-2, the V gene TRBV11-2; D call uncertain. CDR1 and CDR2 from the germline V gene are SGHAT and FQNNGV. V lost 4 bases, J lost 0 bases, and 9 bases lay in between. The CDR3 is made up of 14 amino acids. CDR3 protein: CASSYGPANYGYTF. The CDR3 DNA reads as TGTGCCAGCAGCTACGGGCCAGCTAACTATGGCTACACCTTC.

This clonotype was seen more than once but under ten times. This chain links TRBV11-1 with TRBJ2-1; 7 bases line up with TRBD2. Germline V CDR1 and CDR2: SGHAT, FQDESV (reference sequence). Trimming removed 5 bases from V and 2 bases from J; junction bases left unmatched: 6. The CDR3 length is 15 residues. CDR3 nucleotide sequence: TGTGCCAGCAGCCCAGGGACTACCCCCTACAATGAGCAGTTCTTC. Its translation is CASSPGTTPYNEQFF.

The rearrangement joins TRBV25-1 to TRBJ2-1; D perhaps matches TRBD2 (6 bases). V gave up 2 bases and J gave up 6 bases, with 8 bases separating them. Germline V lookup: CDR1 MGHDK, CDR2 SYGVNS. The CDR3 has 13 amino acids. CDR3 nucleotide sequence: TGTGCCAGCAGTGAAGGAGGGAGCAATGAGCAGTTCTTC. Amino acid sequence: CASSEGGSNEQFF.